The clone carrying this TCR beta chain was detected only once. Its target is unknown. This sample was taken from a study of tumor-infiltrating lymphocytes in primary liver carcinoma. Whole-study findings and limits: Tumor samples exhibited a significantly greater top-250-clone fraction than blood samples (p = 0.039).

The blood RNA (from unsorted whole blood) was obtained, and germline DNA was also extracted. From 500 ng of total RNA, TCR beta-specific cDNA was reverse-transcribed using a constant-region primer. Libraries for TCR beta were built through three nested multiplex PCR rounds, which together made up a slightly modified ARM-PCR procedure. With TRBV1-TRBV30 forward primers and a C-beta reverse primer, the first two PCR rounds were run for 9 to 10 cycles each. In TCRdb, the multiplex PCR reads were re-called with MiXCR into one record per CDR3 protein. Among about 210,000 distinct CDR3 sequences listed, 65% were seen once. CDR1 is SGHAT and CDR2 is FQNNGV in the germline V gene. CDR3 size: 14 residues.

The sample taken for sequencing was peripheral blood. This clonotype originated in a woman aged 60 to 75 with primary liver carcinoma and hepatitis B virus infection. The genes are TRBV11-2 and TRBJ2-5, with 10 bases that match TRBD2. The J call may be mistaken, given a closer DNA end match to TRBJ2-1. The CDR3 DNA reads TGTGCCAGCAGCCCACTAGCGGGACTAGAGACCCAGTTCTTC. Amino acids: CASSPLAGLETQFF.